The rows below give T cell receptor beta chains drawn from one sample of a study of OX40 agonist ivuxolimab in advanced cancers. Produced via immunoSEQ multiplex PCR; TCRdb's table is partial and in-frame only. The sample has 20,000 to 25,000 clones, more than 75% seen once. The material was CD4+ or CD8+ T cells sorted from blood, obtained in a trial of the OX40 agonist ivuxolimab. Source of these receptors: an adult with an advanced solid tumor such as melanoma, head and neck, liver or kidney cancer. CDR3s include the opening cysteine and the closing phenylalanine or tryptophan. The D gene is left open where the match is weak. Some rows have no size entry. The others give once, few or many, or a class for an expanded clone.

CDR3,DNA,V,size,J,D
CASSPIDGNTEAFF,TGTGCCAGCTCACCGATAGACGGGAACACTGAAGCTTTCTTT,TRBV18,NA,TRBJ1-1,NA
CAISSASTGELFF,TGTGCCATCAGTAGCGCTAGCACCGGGGAGCTGTTTTTT,TRBV10-3,NA,TRBJ2-2,NA
CASSIDHQSSSISGYTF,TGTGCCAGTAGTATAGATCACCAAAGCTCATCTATCAGTGGCTACACCTTC,TRBV19,NA,TRBJ1-2,NA
CASGDTTEAFF,TGCGCCAGTGGGGATACCACTGAAGCTTTCTTT,TRBV5-1,NA,TRBJ1-1,NA
CSVRGQPNTGELFF,TGCAGCGTGAGGGGACAGCCGAACACCGGGGAGCTGTTTTTT,TRBV29-1,once,TRBJ2-2,TRBD1
CAISEPFNPSLAEANYGYTF,TGTGCCATCAGTGAGCCCTTTAACCCGTCGTTGGCAGAAGCTAACTATGGCTACACCTTC,TRBV10-3,NA,TRBJ1-2,NA
CASSQVGTGNTEAFF,TGCGCCAGCAGCCAAGTGGGGACAGGGAACACTGAAGCTTTCTTT,TRBV4-3,few,TRBJ1-1,TRBD1
CASRLEAGRTDTQYF,TGTGCCAGCAGGCTAGAGGCAGGGAGGACAGATACGCAGTATTTT,TRBV6-5,NA,TRBJ2-3,NA
CASSRPGTSGGGTQYF,TGCGCCAGCAGCCGCCCCGGGACTAGCGGGGGTGGCACCCAGTACTTC,TRBV4-1,once,TRBJ2-5,TRBD2
CASSQEAGAPYEQYF,TGTGCCAGCAGCCAAGAGGCAGGGGCCCCCTACGAGCAGTACTTC,TRBV14,NA,TRBJ2-7,NA
CASSVAEPAYNEQFF,TGTGCCAGCAGTGTCGCGGAACCAGCCTACAATGAGCAGTTCTTC,TRBV6-6,NA,TRBJ2-1,NA
CASSLDRDTQYF,TGTGCCAGTAGTCTTGACAGGGATACGCAGTATTTT,TRBV19,NA,TRBJ2-3,NA
CASSQEGQASYEQYF,TGTGCCAGCAGCCAAGAGGGGCAGGCCTCCTACGAGCAGTACTTC,TRBV4-2,NA,TRBJ2-7,NA
CASSLGTGVDTQYF,TGTGCCAGCAGCCTGGGGACAGGGGTAGATACGCAGTATTTT,TRBV14,NA,TRBJ2-3,TRBD1
CASSPTPWGEQYF,TGTGCCAGCAGTCCCACTCCATGGGGCGAGCAGTACTTC,TRBV27,NA,TRBJ2-7,NA
CSVSLGSSNTGELFF,TGCAGCGTTTCTCTAGGGTCATCGAACACCGGGGAGCTGTTTTTT,TRBV29-1,NA,TRBJ2-2,NA
CASSEYQETQYF,TGTGCCAGCAGTGAGTACCAAGAGACCCAGTACTTC,TRBV6-1,NA,TRBJ2-5,NA
CASSLQGHTGELFF,TGTGCCAGCAGCTTACAGGGTCACACCGGGGAGCTGTTTTTT,TRBV7-3,NA,TRBJ2-2,NA
CASSSGTSGSGTQYF,TGTGCCAGCAGCTCCGGGACTAGCGGCTCTGGTACGCAGTATTTT,TRBV7-3,NA,TRBJ2-3,TRBD2
CASSIDLSVGGREAFF,TGTGCCAGTAGTATAGATTTGAGTGTCGGGGGGCGAGAAGCTTTCTTT,TRBV19,NA,TRBJ1-1,NA
CASSYSGGPLYF,TGTGCCAGCAGTTACTCGGGAGGGCCTCTCTACTTC,TRBV6-6,NA,TRBJ2-7,TRBD2
CASSPPIRAKGTEAFF,TGTGCCAGCTCACCACCAATCAGGGCAAAGGGCACTGAAGCTTTCTTT,TRBV18,NA,TRBJ1-1,NA
CASTGSPSYEQYF,TGTGCCAGCACGGGCAGCCCGTCCTACGAGCAGTACTTC,TRBV6-6,NA,TRBJ2-7,NA